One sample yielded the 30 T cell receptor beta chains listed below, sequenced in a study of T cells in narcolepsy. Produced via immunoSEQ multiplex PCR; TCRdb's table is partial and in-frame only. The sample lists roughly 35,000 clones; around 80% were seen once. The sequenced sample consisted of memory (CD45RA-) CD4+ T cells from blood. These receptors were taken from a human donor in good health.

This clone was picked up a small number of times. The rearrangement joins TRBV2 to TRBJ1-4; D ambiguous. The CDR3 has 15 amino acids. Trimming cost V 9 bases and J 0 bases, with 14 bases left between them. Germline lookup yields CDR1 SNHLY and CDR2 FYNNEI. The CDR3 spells CASLSYRSTNEKLFF. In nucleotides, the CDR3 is TGTGCCAGTTTGTCATACCGATCAACTAATGAAAAACTGTTTTTT.

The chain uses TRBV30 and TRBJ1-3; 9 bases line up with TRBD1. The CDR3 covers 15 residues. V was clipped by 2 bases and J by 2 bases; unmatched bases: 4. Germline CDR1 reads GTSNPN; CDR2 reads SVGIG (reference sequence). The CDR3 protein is CAWSTGDRAGNTIYF. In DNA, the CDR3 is TGTGCCTGGAGTACCGGGGACAGGGCTGGAAACACCATATATTTT.

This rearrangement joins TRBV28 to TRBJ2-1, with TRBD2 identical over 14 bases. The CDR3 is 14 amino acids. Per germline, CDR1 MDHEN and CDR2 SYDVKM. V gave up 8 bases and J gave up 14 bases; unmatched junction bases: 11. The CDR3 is CASSPTSGRAREFF. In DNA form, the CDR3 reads TGTGCCAGCTCACCGACTAGCGGGAGGGCCAGGGAGTTCTTC.

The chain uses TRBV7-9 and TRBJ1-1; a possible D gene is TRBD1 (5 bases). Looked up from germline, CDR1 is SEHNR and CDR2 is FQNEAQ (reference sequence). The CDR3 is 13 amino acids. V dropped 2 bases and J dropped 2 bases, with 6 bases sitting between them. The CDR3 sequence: CASSLQGNTEAFF. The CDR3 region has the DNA TGTGCCAGCAGCTTACAGGGCAACACTGAAGCTTTCTTT.

CDR3 DNA: TGTGCCAGCAGCGTAGTAGCGGGCTTTTCGTCAGATACGCAGTATTTT. Encoded protein: CASSVVAGFSSDTQYF. V and J are TRBV9 and TRBJ2-3, with TRBD2 identical over 7 bases. Germline values: CDR1 SGDLS, CDR2 YYNGEE. The CDR3 has 16 amino acids. The J segment lost 4 bases and the V segment lost 0 bases, leaving 8 bases of the junction unmatched. The complete variable domain, with remaining parts taken from reference TRBV9 and TRBJ2-3, reads DSGVTQTPKHLITATGQRVTLRCSPRSGDLSVYWYQQSLDQGLQFLIQYYNGEERAKGNILERFSAQQFPDLHSELNLSSLELGDSALYFCASSVVAGFSSDTQYFGPGTRLTVL.

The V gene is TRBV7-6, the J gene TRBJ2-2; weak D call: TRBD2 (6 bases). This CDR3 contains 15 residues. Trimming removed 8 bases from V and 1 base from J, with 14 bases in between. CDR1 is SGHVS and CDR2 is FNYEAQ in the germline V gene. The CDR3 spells CASQGRAGNTGELFF. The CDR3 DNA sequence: TGTGCCAGCCAGGGAAGAGCGGGGAACACCGGGGAGCTGTTTTTT.

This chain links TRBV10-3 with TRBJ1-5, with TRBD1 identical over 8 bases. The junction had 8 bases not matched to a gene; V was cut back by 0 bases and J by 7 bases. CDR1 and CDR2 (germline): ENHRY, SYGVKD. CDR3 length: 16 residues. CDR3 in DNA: TGTGCCATCAGTGAGTCTGGAGGACAGGGCCACCAGCCCCAGCATTTT. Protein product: CAISESGGQGHQPQHF.

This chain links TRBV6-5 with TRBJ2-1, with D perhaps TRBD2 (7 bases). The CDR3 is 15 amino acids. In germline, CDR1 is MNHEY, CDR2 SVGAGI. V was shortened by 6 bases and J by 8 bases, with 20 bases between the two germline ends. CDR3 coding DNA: TGTGCCAGCAGCTACCGGGGGGCGAGCGGCGATGAGCAGTTCTTC. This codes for CASSYRGASGDEQFF.

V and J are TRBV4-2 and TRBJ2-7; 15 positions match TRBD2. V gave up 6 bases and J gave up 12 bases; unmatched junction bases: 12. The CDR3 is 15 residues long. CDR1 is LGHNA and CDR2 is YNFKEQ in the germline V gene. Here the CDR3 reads CASRTRGTSGGPLYF. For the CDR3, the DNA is TGTGCCAGCAGGACAAGGGGGACTAGCGGGGGGCCTCTGTACTTC.

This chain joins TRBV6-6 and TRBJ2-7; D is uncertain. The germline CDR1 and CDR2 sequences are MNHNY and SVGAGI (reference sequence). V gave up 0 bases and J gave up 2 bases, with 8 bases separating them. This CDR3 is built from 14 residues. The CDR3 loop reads CASSYSVFAYEQYF. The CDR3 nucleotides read TGTGCCAGCAGTTACTCGGTCTTTGCCTACGAGCAGTACTTC.

The CDR3 region has the DNA TGCGCCAGCAGCTTTGCGGGGAGCTCCTACGAGCAGTACTTC. Residues: CASSFAGSSYEQYF. V and J are TRBV5-1 and TRBJ2-7, with D possibly being TRBD2 (6 bases). There are 14 residues in the CDR3. Trimming stripped 2 bases from V and 0 bases from J, with 9 bases between. The germline V gene has CDR1 SGHRS and CDR2 YFSETQ.

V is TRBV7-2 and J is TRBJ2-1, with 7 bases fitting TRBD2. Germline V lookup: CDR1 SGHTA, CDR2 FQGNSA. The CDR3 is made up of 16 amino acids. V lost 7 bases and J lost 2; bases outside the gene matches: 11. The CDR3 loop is CASNKKGLHTYNEQFF. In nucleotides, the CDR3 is TGTGCCAGCAACAAGAAGGGACTACACACCTACAATGAGCAGTTCTTC.

Written as DNA, the CDR3 is TGTGCCAGCAGTCCTCCGGGGCGAGCGGGATACGAGCAGTACTTC. The encoded protein is CASSPPGRAGYEQYF. The rearrangement uses TRBV28 and TRBJ2-7; TRBD2 agrees at 7 bases. This CDR3 has 15 residues. CDR1 and CDR2 from the germline V gene are MDHEN and SYDVKM. The trim removed 5 bases at V and 4 bases at J, leaving 11 bases unmatched.

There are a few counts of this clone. CDR3 residues: CASSDLNTIYF. The CDR3 nucleotides are TGCGCCAGCAGTGACTTAAACACCATATATTTT. This sequence joins TRBV10-2 and TRBJ1-3; D not resolved. The CDR3 extends over 11 amino acids. Trimming left V 3 bases short and J 6 bases short, with 3 bases between. Germline V gene lookup returns CDR1 WSHSY and CDR2 SAAADI.

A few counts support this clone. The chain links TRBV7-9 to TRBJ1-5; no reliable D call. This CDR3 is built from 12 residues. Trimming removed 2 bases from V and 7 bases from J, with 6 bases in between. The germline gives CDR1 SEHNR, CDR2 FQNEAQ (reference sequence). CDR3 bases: TGTGCCAGCAGCTTACCGGGGCAGCCCCAGCATTTT. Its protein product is CASSLPGQPQHF.

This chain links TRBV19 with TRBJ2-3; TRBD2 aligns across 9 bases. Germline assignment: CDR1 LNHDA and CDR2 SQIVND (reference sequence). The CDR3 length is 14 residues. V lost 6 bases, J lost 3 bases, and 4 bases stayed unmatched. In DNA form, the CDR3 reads TGTGCCAGTAGGGCTAGCGGGGCGACAGATACGCAGTATTTT. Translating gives CASRASGATDTQYF.

CDR3 sequence (DNA): TGTGCCAGCAGCCCAAACAGGGGGCCCTACGAGCAGTACTTC. Translated: CASSPNRGPYEQYF. The chain has TRBV7-6 and TRBJ2-5, with 9 bases fitting TRBD1. The closer fit of TRBJ2-7 to the DNA end suggests the J call may be wrong. The CDR3 length is 14 residues. Germline CDR1 reads SGHVS; CDR2 reads FNYEAQ.

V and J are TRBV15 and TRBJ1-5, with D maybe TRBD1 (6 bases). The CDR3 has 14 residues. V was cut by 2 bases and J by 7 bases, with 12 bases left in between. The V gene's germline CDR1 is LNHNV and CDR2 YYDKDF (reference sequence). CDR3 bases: TGTGCCACCAGCAGAAACAGGGAGGGCCAGCCCCAGCATTTT. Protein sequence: CATSRNREGQPQHF.

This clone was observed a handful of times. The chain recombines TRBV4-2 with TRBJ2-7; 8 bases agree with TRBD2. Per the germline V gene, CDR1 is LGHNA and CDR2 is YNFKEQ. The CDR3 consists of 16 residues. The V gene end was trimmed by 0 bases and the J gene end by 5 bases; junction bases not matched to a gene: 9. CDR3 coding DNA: TGTGCCAGCAGCCAAGATCTAACGGGAGGGGTCCACGAGCAGTACTTC. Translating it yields CASSQDLTGGVHEQYF.

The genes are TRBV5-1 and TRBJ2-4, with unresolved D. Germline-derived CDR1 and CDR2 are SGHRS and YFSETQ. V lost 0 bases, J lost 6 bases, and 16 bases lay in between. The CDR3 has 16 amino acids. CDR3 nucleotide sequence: TGCGCCAGCAGCTTGGGGGAACCGAGGATTATAAACATTCAGTACTTC. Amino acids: CASSLGEPRIINIQYF. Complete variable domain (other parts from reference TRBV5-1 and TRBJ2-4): KAGVTQTPRYLIKTRGQQVTLSCSPISGHRSVSWYQQTPGQGLQFLFEYFSETQRNKGNFPGRFSGRQFSNSRSEMNVSTLELGDSALYLCASSLGEPRIINIQYFGAGTRLSVL.

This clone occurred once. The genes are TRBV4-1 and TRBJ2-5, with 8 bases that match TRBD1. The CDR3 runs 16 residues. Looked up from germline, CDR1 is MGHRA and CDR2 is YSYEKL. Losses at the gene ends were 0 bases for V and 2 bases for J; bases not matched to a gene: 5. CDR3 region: CASSQDGGTGQETQYF. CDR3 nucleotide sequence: TGCGCCAGCAGCCAAGATGGAGGGACAGGACAAGAGACCCAGTACTTC.

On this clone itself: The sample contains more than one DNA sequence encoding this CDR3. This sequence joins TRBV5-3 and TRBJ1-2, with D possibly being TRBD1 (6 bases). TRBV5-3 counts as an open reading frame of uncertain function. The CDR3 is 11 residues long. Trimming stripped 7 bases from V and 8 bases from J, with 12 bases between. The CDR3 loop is CARHRVFGYTF. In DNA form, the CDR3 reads TGTGCCAGACACAGGGTTTTCGGCTACACCTTC.

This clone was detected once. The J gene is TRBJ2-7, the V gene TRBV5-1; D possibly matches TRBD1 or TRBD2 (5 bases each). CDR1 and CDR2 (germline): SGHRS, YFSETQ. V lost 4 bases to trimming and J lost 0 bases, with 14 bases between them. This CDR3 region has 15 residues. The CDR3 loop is CASSQSGTNSYEQYF. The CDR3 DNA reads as TGCGCCAGCAGCCAGTCCGGGACGAACTCCTACGAGCAGTACTTC.

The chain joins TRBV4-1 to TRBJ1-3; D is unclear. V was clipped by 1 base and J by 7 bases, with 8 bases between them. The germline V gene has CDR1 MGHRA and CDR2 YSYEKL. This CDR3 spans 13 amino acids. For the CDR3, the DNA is TGCGCCAGCAGCCAAGTTATCTTGAACACCATATATTTT. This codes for CASSQVILNTIYF.

In nucleotides, the CDR3 is TGCGCCAGCAGCCAAGATCTCATCGGAGATGAGCAGTTCTTC. This gives the protein CASSQDLIGDEQFF. V usage is TRBV4-3 and J usage is TRBJ2-1; D is undetermined. Germline V gene sequence: CDR1 LGHNA, CDR2 YSLEER. The V gene lost 0 bases and the J gene lost 8 bases, with 11 bases spanning the gap. The CDR3 is 14 amino acids.

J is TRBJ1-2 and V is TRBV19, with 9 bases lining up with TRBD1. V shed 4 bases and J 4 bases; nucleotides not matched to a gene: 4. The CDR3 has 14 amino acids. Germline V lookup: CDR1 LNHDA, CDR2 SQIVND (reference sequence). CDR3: CASSRTGEGYGYTF. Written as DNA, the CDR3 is TGTGCCAGTAGTAGGACAGGGGAGGGCTATGGCTACACCTTC. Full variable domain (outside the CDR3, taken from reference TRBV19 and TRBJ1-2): DGGITQSPKYLFRKEGQNVTLSCEQNLNHDAMYWYRQDPGQGLRLIYYSQIVNDFQKGDIAEGYSVSREKKESFPLTVTSAQKNPTAFYLCASSRTGEGYGYTFGSGTRLTVV.

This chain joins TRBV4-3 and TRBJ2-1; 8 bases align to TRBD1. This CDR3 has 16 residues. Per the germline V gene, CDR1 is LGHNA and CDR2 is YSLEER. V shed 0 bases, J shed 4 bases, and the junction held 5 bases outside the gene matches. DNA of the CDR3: TGCGCCAGCAGCCAAGAAACAGGGGGGAAGTACAATGAGCAGTTCTTC. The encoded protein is CASSQETGGKYNEQFF.

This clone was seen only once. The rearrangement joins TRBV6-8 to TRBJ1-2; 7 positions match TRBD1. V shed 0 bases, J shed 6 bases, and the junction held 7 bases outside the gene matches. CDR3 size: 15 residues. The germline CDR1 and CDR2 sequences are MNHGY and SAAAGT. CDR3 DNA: TGTGCCAGCAGTTACTCTCCAGGGGGGAGGGATGGCTACACCTTC. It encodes CASSYSPGGRDGYTF.

As DNA, the CDR3 is TGTGCCAGCAGTGTTAACGGATTCTATGGCTACACCTTC. As protein: CASSVNGFYGYTF. V gene TRBV6-4 combines with J gene TRBJ1-2; D ambiguous. The CDR3 covers 13 residues. Germline values: CDR1 MRHNA, CDR2 SNTAGT. Between the trimmed V and J ends, which lost 4 bases and 4 bases, there was a span of 10 bases.

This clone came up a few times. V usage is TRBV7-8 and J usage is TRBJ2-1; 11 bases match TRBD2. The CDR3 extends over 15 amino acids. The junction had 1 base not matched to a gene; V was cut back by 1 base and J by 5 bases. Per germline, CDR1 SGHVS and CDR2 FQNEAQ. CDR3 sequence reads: CASSLGLAGNNEQFF. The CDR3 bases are TGTGCCAGCAGCTTAGGACTAGCGGGAAACAATGAGCAGTTCTTC. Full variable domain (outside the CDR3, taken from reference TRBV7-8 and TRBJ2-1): GAGVSQSPRYKVAKRGQDVALRCDPISGHVSLFWYQQALGQGPEFLTYFQNEAQLDKSGLPSDRFFAERPEGSVSTLKIQRTQQEDSAVYLCASSLGLAGNNEQFFGPGTRLTVL.